The sequence of this TCR beta chain was determined in a study of CD8+CD57+ T cells in acquired aplastic anemia. Study in general: Sorted CD4+ and CD8+ cell DNA averaged roughly 3.2 ug. Study findings and constraints: Both patients and controls carried the same twenty-nine CD8+ CDR3 sequences.

This clonotype has ten or more counts. The target antigen is unknown. The template for TCR beta VDJ and CDR3 sequence profiling was genomic DNA. TCRdb itself ran the reads through MiXCR, one entry per CDR3 protein. Of 250,000 to 350,000 distinct CDR3 sequences detected, roughly three fifths appear once; the ten largest clones hold around 8%. The CDR3 is 14 amino acids. Deletions cut 7 bases from V and 6 bases from J, with 19 bases between. Germline V gene data show CDR1 as SGHAT and CDR2 as FQNNGV. Sequencing was performed on sorted CD4+, CD8+, or CD8+CD57+ T cells (not recorded which) from PBMCs. The clonotype was recovered from a human donor with severe aplastic anemia or a healthy control (not recorded which). The chain links TRBV11-2 to TRBJ2-7; D is ambiguous. The CDR3 DNA follows: TGTGCCAGCACCCCAGCGATTGAGAGTAGCGAGCAGTACTTC. Translation: CASTPAIESSEQYF. Full variable domain (remainder filled in from reference TRBV11-2 and TRBJ2-7): EAGVAQSPRYKIIEKRQSVAFWCNPISGHATLYWYQQILGQGPKLLIQFQNNGVVDDSQLPKDRFSAERLKGVDSTLKIQPAKLEDSAVYLCASTPAIESSEQYFGPGTRLTVT.